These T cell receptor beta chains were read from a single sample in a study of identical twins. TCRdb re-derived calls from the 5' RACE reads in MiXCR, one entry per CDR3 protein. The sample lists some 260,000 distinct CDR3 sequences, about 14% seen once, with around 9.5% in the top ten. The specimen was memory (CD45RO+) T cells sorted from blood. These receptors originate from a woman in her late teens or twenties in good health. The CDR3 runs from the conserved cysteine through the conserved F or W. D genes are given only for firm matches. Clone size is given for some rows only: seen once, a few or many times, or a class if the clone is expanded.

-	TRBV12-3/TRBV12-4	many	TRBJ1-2	CASSSDSSYGYTF	TGTGCCAGCAGTTCCGATTCCTCCTATGGCTACACCTTC
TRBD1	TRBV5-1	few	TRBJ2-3	CASSLEMSGQGVTDTQYF	TGCGCCAGCAGCTTAGAGATGTCGGGACAGGGAGTGACAGATACGCAGTATTTT
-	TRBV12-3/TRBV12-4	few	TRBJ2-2	CASLPRVDGGELFF	TGTGCCAGTCTTCCCAGGGTAGATGGCGGGGAGCTGTTTTTT
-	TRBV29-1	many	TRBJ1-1	CSASGDFMNTEAFF	TGCAGCGCCTCGGGGGACTTCATGAACACTGAAGCTTTCTTT
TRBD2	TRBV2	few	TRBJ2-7	CASSDGTSGSQYF	TGTGCCAGCAGCGACGGGACTAGCGGGAGCCAGTACTTC
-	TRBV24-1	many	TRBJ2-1	CAMDREGNEQFF	TGTGCCATGGACAGAGAGGGGAATGAGCAGTTCTTC
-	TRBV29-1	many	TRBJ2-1	CSVDRGALNEQFF	TGCAGCGTTGATAGGGGGGCCCTTAATGAGCAGTTCTTC
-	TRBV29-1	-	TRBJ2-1	CSVEDRREQFF	TGCAGCGTTGAAGATCGGAGGGAGCAGTTCTTC
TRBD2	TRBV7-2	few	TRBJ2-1	CASSSHGGRAYNEQFF	TGTGCCAGCAGCTCCCACGGCGGGAGGGCCTACAATGAGCAGTTCTTC
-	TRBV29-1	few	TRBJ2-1	CSVAATRNEQFF	TGCAGCGTTGCGGCCACGCGGAATGAGCAGTTCTTC
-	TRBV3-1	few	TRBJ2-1	CASSQSGAHEQFF	TGTGCCAGCAGCCAATCCGGGGCTCATGAGCAGTTCTTC
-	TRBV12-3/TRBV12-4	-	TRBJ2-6	CASSPASSSGANVLTF	TGTGCCAGCAGTCCCGCCTCCAGCTCTGGGGCCAACGTCCTGACTTTC
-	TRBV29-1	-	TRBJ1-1	CSGRPRNTEAFF	TGCAGTGGGCGGCCCAGGAACACTGAAGCTTTCTTT
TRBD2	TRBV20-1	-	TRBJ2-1	CSASRASGPPYNEQFF	TGCAGTGCTAGTCGGGCTAGCGGGCCCCCATACAATGAGCAGTTCTTC
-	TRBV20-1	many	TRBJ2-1	CSAKRGDNEQFF	TGCAGTGCAAAACGGGGTGACAATGAGCAGTTCTTC
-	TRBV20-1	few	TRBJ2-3	CSARTPQREYTQYF	TGCAGTGCTAGAACCCCCCAGAGGGAGTATACGCAGTATTTT
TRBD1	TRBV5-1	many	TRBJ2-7	CASSRGQKYYEQYF	TGCGCCAGCAGCCGGGGACAGAAGTACTACGAGCAGTACTTC
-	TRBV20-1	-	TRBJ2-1	CSTRRTDDNLYNEQFF	TGCAGTACCCGGAGGACGGACGATAACCTCTACAATGAGCAGTTCTTC
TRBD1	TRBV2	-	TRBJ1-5	CASSESTGRGQPQHF	TGTGCCAGCAGTGAATCGACAGGGCGAGGCCAGCCCCAGCATTTT
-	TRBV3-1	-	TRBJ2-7	CASTRGAGNYEQYF	TGTGCCAGCACCAGAGGGGCTGGAAACTACGAGCAGTACTTC
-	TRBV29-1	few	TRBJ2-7	CSVDRGDGTTEQYF	TGCAGCGTCGACAGGGGAGATGGGACTACCGAGCAGTACTTC
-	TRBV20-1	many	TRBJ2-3	CSAVHLTTDTQYF	TGCAGTGCCGTCCACCTAACGACAGATACGCAGTATTTT
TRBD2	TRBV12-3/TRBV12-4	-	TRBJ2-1	CASSFVLIAGGINEQFF	TGTGCCAGCAGTTTCGTCCTAATAGCGGGAGGAATCAATGAGCAGTTCTTC
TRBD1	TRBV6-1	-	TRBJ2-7	CASRQDRDSLQQYF	TGTGCCAGCAGACAGGACAGGGATAGCCTTCAGCAGTACTTC
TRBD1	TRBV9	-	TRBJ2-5	CASSAGGLTTKTQYF	TGTGCCAGCAGCGCAGGGGGCCTTACTACGAAGACCCAGTACTTC
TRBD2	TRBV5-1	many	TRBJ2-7	CASDSGSSNEQYF	TGCGCTAGTGATAGCGGGAGTAGTAACGAGCAGTACTTC
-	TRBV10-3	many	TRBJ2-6	CAISYDRTTGANVLTF	TGTGCCATCAGCTATGACAGGACCACTGGGGCCAACGTCCTGACTTTC
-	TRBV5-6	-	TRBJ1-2	CASSHKFYRWTYGYTF	TGTGCCAGCAGCCACAAATTTTACAGATGGACGTATGGCTACACCTTC
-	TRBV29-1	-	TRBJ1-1	CSVDRGAKTEAFF	TGCAGCGTTGATCGGGGGGCGAAGACTGAAGCTTTCTTT
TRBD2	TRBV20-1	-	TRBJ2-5	CSGQLAGRETQYF	TGCAGTGGGCAGTTAGCGGGAAGGGAGACCCAGTACTTC
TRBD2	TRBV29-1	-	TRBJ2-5	CSVWLAGGLRETQYF	TGCAGCGTTTGGCTAGCGGGAGGTTTGAGAGAGACCCAGTACTTC
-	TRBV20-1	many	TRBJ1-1	CSAPGRVAMNTEAFF	TGCAGTGCCCCTGGTAGGGTTGCCATGAACACTGAAGCTTTCTTT